The sequence of this T cell receptor beta chain was determined in a study of blood T cell repertoires in COVID-19. Study summary: The cDNA or gDNA used as material had been derived from T cells, B-cell-depleted T cells, or PBMCs.

In the source study's methods: From reference gene primer amplification, estimates of nucleated cell counts were derived. Profiling relied on immunoSEQ multiplex PCR, and the TCRdb table lists in-frame clones only, not all of them. V, J and clone size are taken as reported in that table, and D and trimming were inferred from the DNA itself. The sample lists hundreds of thousands of clones; nearly 90% were seen once. The study drew participants aged about 18 to 89 years from about two dozen US areas. The J segment lost 10 bases and the V segment lost 4 bases, leaving 7 bases of the junction unmatched. Germline-derived CDR1 and CDR2 are SEHNR and FQNEAQ (reference sequence). The length of the CDR3 is 13 residues.

Sequenced material: PBMCs or T cells enriched from blood (not recorded which). The chain employs TRBV7-9 and TRBJ2-1; 7 nucleotides agree with TRBD2. The TCR sequence derives from a young woman with acute COVID-19. The CDR3 nucleotides read TGTGCCAGCAGCTCCCGGTGGCGGGAGGAGCAGTTCTTC. Its translation is CASSSRWREEQFF.